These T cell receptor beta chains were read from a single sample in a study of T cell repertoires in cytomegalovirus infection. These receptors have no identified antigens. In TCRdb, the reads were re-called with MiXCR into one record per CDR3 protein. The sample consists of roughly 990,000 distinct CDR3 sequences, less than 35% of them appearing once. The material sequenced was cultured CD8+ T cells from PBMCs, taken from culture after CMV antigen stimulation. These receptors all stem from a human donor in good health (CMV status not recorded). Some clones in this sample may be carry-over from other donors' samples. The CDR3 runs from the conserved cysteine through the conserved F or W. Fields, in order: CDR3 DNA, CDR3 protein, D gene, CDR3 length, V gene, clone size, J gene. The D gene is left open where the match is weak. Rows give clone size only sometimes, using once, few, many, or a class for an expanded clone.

TGTGCCAGCAGCTTTGCGGGGGGCCGCACAGATACGCAGTATTTT	CASSFAGGRTDTQYF	TRBD2	15	TRBV7-2	many	TRBJ2-3
TGTGCCAGCAGGCACAGGGAGATGAACACTGAAGCTTTCTTT	CASRHREMNTEAFF	-	14	TRBV6-5	-	TRBJ1-1
TGTGCCAGTACCCCTCGCGGGGCGCGTGGCTACACCTTC	CASTPRGARGYTF	-	13	TRBV19	few	TRBJ1-2
TGCGCCAGCAGCCCCCGACAGGGGGCGGACACCGGGGAGCTGTTTTTT	CASSPRQGADTGELFF	TRBD1	16	TRBV4-3	-	TRBJ2-2
TGTGCCAGCAGCTTTATCGGGACAGGGTTTAACTACGAGCAGTACTTC	CASSFIGTGFNYEQYF	TRBD1	16	TRBV16	-	TRBJ2-7
TGTGCCACCGGGACGGGAGGGTCAGCGTTCGGAGAGACCCAGTACTTC	CATGTGGSAFGETQYF	TRBD2	16	TRBV15	few	TRBJ2-5
TGTGCCAGCAGTTTAATAGGCGGGACATTATACAATGAGCAGTTCTTC	CASSLIGGTLYNEQFF	-	16	TRBV27	-	TRBJ2-1
TGTGCCAGCAATGGGGGGGGCCAAGAGACCCAGTACTTC	CASNGGGQETQYF	TRBD2	13	TRBV7-6	-	TRBJ2-5
TGTGCCAGCACTCCAGGTGTGGAAGCTTTCTTT	CASTPGVEAFF	-	11	TRBV28	few	TRBJ1-1
TGTGCCAGCAGTTCACCTCCCATCGGGAGCGGCAACAATGAGCAGTTCTTC	CASSSPPIGSGNNEQFF	-	17	TRBV28	few	TRBJ2-1
TGTGCCAGTAGTAAGGGGGGGGCGAGCTCCTACAATGAGCAGTTCTTC	CASSKGGASSYNEQFF	-	16	TRBV19	-	TRBJ2-1
TGTGCCACCGGGGGGGGGCCTACTAGCGGGGTAATCTACAATGAGCAGTTCTTC	CATGGGPTSGVIYNEQFF	TRBD2	18	TRBV10-3	once	TRBJ2-1
TGTGCCAGTAGTACCCGAGGACTAGCGGGGGCCAAAGGGACCGGGGAGCTGTTTTTT	CASSTRGLAGAKGTGELFF	TRBD2	19	TRBV19	few	TRBJ2-2
TGTGCCAGCAGTCCCTTCATTGTCTCCGGGGAGCTGTTTTTT	CASSPFIVSGELFF	-	14	TRBV27	once	TRBJ2-2
TGCAGTGCTAGACGGTCTAGCGGACGCAATGAGCAGTTCTTC	CSARRSSGRNEQFF	TRBD2	14	TRBV20-1	-	TRBJ2-1
TGCGCCAGCAGCCAGCCGACAGTCCCTAGTGATCCCGGAAACACCATATATTTT	CASSQPTVPSDPGNTIYF	-	18	TRBV4-1	few	TRBJ1-3
TGTGCCAGCTCGAGCGGGGGGGATTTCTACAATGAGCAGTTCTTC	CASSSGGDFYNEQFF	TRBD2	15	TRBV7-3	-	TRBJ2-1
TGTGCCAGCAGCCCATACGACAGGATGGGGAATTCACCCCTCCACTTT	CASSPYDRMGNSPLHF	-	16	TRBV11-2	-	TRBJ1-6
TGCAGTGCGGCCGGGACAGGGGGAGATTTT	CSAAGTGGDF	TRBD1	10	TRBV20-1	-	TRBJ2-3
TGTGCCAGCAGCTTAGTCAGAGGCTACAATGAGCAGTTCTTC	CASSLVRGYNEQFF	-	14	TRBV7-9	many	TRBJ2-1
TGTGCCACCCGACCGGGGGAGCCTGAAGCTTTCTTT	CATRPGEPEAFF	-	12	TRBV6-2/TRBV6-3	-	TRBJ1-1
TGTGCCAGCAGCGCGCCTGTGATAGGGCACTACGAGCAGTACTTC	CASSAPVIGHYEQYF	-	15	TRBV7-1	-	TRBJ2-7
TGCGCCAGCAGTGACCCAGGCACAGATACGCAGTATTTT	CASSDPGTDTQYF	-	13	TRBV10-1	-	TRBJ2-3
TGTGCCAGCAGTCCACGAGACAGGGGGGAGTACGTAAACACCGGGGAGCCGTTTTTT	CASSPRDRGEYVNTGEPFF	TRBD1	19	TRBV12-3/TRBV12-4	-	TRBJ2-2
TGTGCCAGCAGCTTGGCAGGAGTGACCAATCAGCCCCAGCATTTT	CASSLAGVTNQPQHF	-	15	TRBV5-5	-	TRBJ1-5
TGTGCCAGCAGTGGGGGCCCGCGTTATAGCACAGATACGCAGTATTTT	CASSGGPRYSTDTQYF	-	16	TRBV12-3/TRBV12-4	few	TRBJ2-3
TGTGCCACCAGCAGAGAGGGGCAGGGGAATTCACCCCTCCACTTT	CATSREGQGNSPLHF	-	15	TRBV15	few	TRBJ1-6
TGTGCCAGCAGCCCCTCCGGACAGGCAAACACTGAAGCTTTCTTT	CASSPSGQANTEAFF	TRBD1	15	TRBV7-6	-	TRBJ1-1
TGTGCCAGCCAATTAGGGACTAGAGGGACAGATACGCAGTATTTT	CASQLGTRGTDTQYF	TRBD2	15	TRBV7-6	many	TRBJ2-3
TGTGCCAGTAGTATGTTGGGGGTTGGCACAGATACGCAGTATTTT	CASSMLGVGTDTQYF	-	15	TRBV19	-	TRBJ2-3
TGTGCCAGCAGTTACCTTTTCACCGGGGAGCTGTTTTTT	CASSYLFTGELFF	-	13	TRBV6-5	few	TRBJ2-2
TGTGCCAGCAGCCAGGGACAGGGAAAGAACTATGGCTACACCTTC	CASSQGQGKNYGYTF	TRBD1	15	TRBV7-9	-	TRBJ1-2
TGTGCCAGCACCCCGAGGGGGGGCGCGTATGGCTACACCTTC	CASTPRGGAYGYTF	-	14	TRBV27	few	TRBJ1-2
TGTGCCAGCAGACCTACCGGGACAGTGAACACCGGGGAGCTGTTTTTT	CASRPTGTVNTGELFF	TRBD1	16	TRBV27	few	TRBJ2-2
TGTGCCAGTAGTTCGAACATAGCGAGGGCCAAAAACATTCAGTACTTC	CASSSNIARAKNIQYF	-	16	TRBV19	few	TRBJ2-4
TGTGCCAGCTCCGACGGCAAAAACATTCAGTACTTC	CASSDGKNIQYF	-	12	TRBV5-6	-	TRBJ2-4
TGTGCCAGCAGCCCGCGGGTGGTGAAAGGGTGGAATCAGCCCCAGCATTTT	CASSPRVVKGWNQPQHF	-	17	TRBV12-3/TRBV12-4	-	TRBJ1-5
TGTGCCAGCAGTTTCATCAGGGCCCAGCAGCCCCAGCATTTT	CASSFIRAQQPQHF	-	14	TRBV12-3/TRBV12-4	few	TRBJ1-5
TGTGCCAGCAGCTTAGAGGGACTTGGGGGGAATGAGCAGTTCTTC	CASSLEGLGGNEQFF	-	15	TRBV7-2	medium-sized	TRBJ2-1
TGTGCCAGCAGCACCTCGAACACCGGGGAGCTGTTTTTT	CASSTSNTGELFF	-	13	TRBV7-2	many	TRBJ2-2
TGTGCCAGCTCCTGGGGGGGCAGGGGAGGCACTGAAGCTTTCTTT	CASSWGGRGGTEAFF	-	15	TRBV27	few	TRBJ1-1
TGTGCCAGCAGGGAGAGACAGGGGGGGAACACCGGGGAGCTGTTTTTT	CASRERQGGNTGELFF	TRBD1	16	TRBV27	once	TRBJ2-2
TGTGCCAGTAGCTCCCTAGGGACAGTGACAGAGACCCAGTACTTC	CASSSLGTVTETQYF	TRBD1	15	TRBV19	few	TRBJ2-5
TGTGCCAGCAGCGAGGCGACTAGCGGGGGCGGCGGGGAGCTGTTTTTT	CASSEATSGGGGELFF	TRBD2	16	TRBV9	-	TRBJ2-2
TGTGCCAGCAGTCCCTCGGTCAGAAACAATGAGCAGTTCTTC	CASSPSVRNNEQFF	-	14	TRBV12-3/TRBV12-4	-	TRBJ2-1
TGTGCCAGCAGATCTCCCGGACAGGGCGGATGGGTTTCACCCCTCCACTTT	CASRSPGQGGWVSPLHF	TRBD1	17	TRBV6-1	-	TRBJ1-6
TGTGCCAGCAGCCCGCAGGGGGCCGAGACCCAGTACTTC	CASSPQGAETQYF	TRBD1	13	TRBV5-5	few	TRBJ2-5
TGTGCCAGTAGTAGTGCAGAGAACACTGAAGCTTTCTTT	CASSSAENTEAFF	-	13	TRBV19	-	TRBJ1-1
TGTGCCAGCAGCTCCGGACTAGCGGGGATAGAGCAGTACTTC	CASSSGLAGIEQYF	TRBD2	14	TRBV5-6	-	TRBJ2-7
TGTGCCACCACCCAGGGAGAGACCCAGTACTTC	CATTQGETQYF	-	11	TRBV15	few	TRBJ2-5
TGTGCCATCAGGCCGGACAGGGGGATCGACGAGCAGTACTTC	CAIRPDRGIDEQYF	TRBD1	14	TRBV10-3	-	TRBJ2-7
TGTGCCAGCAGCTTTCAGTCTCTAGCCAAAAACATTCAGTACTTC	CASSFQSLAKNIQYF	-	15	TRBV7-9	medium-sized	TRBJ2-4
TGTGCCAGCAGCCTCGACAGGGTCTCTCCTGGAAACACCATATATTTT	CASSLDRVSPGNTIYF	TRBD1	16	TRBV7-6	few	TRBJ1-3
TGTGCCAGCAGCTTGGAAACGGGGACAGGAATCGTAGAGCAGTTCTTC	CASSLETGTGIVEQFF	TRBD1	16	TRBV5-6	few	TRBJ2-1
TGTGCCAGCAGTGCTGACAGTCTTAACAATTCACCCCTCCACTTT	CASSADSLNNSPLHF	-	15	TRBV28	many	TRBJ1-6
TGTGCCAGCGGAAGGGGGTACGGCTACACCTTC	CASGRGYGYTF	-	11	TRBV6-5	-	TRBJ1-2